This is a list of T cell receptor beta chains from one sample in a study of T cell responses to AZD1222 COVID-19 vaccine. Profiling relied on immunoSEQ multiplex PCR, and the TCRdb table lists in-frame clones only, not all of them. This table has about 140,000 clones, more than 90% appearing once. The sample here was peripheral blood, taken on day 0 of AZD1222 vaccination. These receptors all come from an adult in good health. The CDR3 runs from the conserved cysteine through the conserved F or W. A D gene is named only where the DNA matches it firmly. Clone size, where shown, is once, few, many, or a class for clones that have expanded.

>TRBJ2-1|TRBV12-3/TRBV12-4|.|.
CASSRVGYNEQFF
TGTGCCAGCAGCCGGGTAGGGTACAATGAGCAGTTCTTC
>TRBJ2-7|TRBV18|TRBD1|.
CASSLTPGQALYEQYF
TGTGCCAGCTCACTCACTCCGGGACAGGCCCTATACGAGCAGTACTTC
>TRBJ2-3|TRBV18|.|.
CASSPRGGATDTQYF
TGTGCCAGCTCACCGCGAGGGGGGGCCACAGATACGCAGTATTTT
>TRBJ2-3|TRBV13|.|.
CASSLGTQDTQYF
TGTGCCAGCAGCTTAGGGACTCAAGATACGCAGTATTTT
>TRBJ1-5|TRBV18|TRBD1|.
CASSPATGRNGQPQHF
TGTGCCAGCTCACCAGCGACAGGGAGGAATGGTCAGCCCCAGCATTTT
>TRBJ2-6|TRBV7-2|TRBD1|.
CASSLVGTGAGANVLTF
TGTGCCAGCAGCTTAGTAGGGACAGGGGCTGGGGCCAACGTCCTGACTTTC
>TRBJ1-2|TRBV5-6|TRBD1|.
CASSRTGQGFVYGYTF
TGTGCCAGCAGCCGGACAGGGCAGGGGTTTGTCTATGGCTACACCTTC
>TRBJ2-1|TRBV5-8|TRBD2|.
CASSLFTRGGLYNEQFF
TGTGCCAGCAGCTTGTTTACGCGGGGGGGCCTCTACAATGAGCAGTTCTTC
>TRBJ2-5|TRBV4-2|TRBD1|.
CASSRTGEETQYF
TGTGCCAGCAGCCGGACAGGGGAAGAGACCCAGTACTTC
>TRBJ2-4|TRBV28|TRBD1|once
CASNKQGFLAKNIQYF
TGTGCCAGCAATAAACAGGGGTTCTTAGCCAAAAACATTCAGTACTTC
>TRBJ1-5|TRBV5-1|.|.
CASSLDPSLDQPQHF
TGCGCCAGCAGCTTGGATCCCAGCCTTGATCAGCCCCAGCATTTT
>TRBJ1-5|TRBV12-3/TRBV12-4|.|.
CASSPGVSQPQHF
TGTGCCAGCAGCCCAGGTGTTAGTCAGCCCCAGCATTTT
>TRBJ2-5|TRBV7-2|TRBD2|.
CASSMAGTSGGETQYF
TGTGCCAGCAGCATGGCCGGGACTAGCGGGGGAGAGACCCAGTACTTC
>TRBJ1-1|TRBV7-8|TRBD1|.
CASSLVTGTNTEAFF
TGTGCCAGCAGCTTAGTGACAGGGACGAACACTGAAGCTTTCTTT
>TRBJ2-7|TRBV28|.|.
CASSFPRDSYEQYF
TGTGCCAGCAGTTTTCCAAGGGACTCCTACGAGCAGTACTTC
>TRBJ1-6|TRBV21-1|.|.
CASSSGHRSPLHF
TGTGCCAGCAGCTCGGGACATCGATCACCCCTCCACTTT
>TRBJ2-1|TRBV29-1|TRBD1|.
CSVGQVGSYNEQFF
TGCAGCGTCGGACAGGTGGGCTCCTACAATGAGCAGTTCTTC
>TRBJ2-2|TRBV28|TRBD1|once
CASSNPSGTGGGELFF
TGTGCCAGCAGTAACCCCTCCGGGACAGGGGGCGGGGAGCTGTTTTTT
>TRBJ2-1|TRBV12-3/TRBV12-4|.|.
CASSFWGGEQFF
TGTGCCAGCAGTTTCTGGGGAGGCGAGCAGTTCTTC
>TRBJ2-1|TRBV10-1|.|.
CASSEQQDSYNEQFF
TGCGCCAGCAGTGAACAGCAGGACTCCTACAATGAGCAGTTCTTC
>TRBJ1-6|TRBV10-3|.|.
CAISKQVRGTSYNSPLHF
TGTGCCATCAGTAAACAGGTCAGGGGCACCTCCTATAATTCACCCCTCCACTTT
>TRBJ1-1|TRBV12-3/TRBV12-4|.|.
CASSRDGYTEAFF
TGTGCCAGCAGCCGGGACGGGTACACTGAAGCTTTCTTT
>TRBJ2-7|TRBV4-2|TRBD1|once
CASSPRRGQVVWTYEQYF
TGTGCCAGCAGCCCCCGTCGGGGACAGGTCGTTTGGACCTACGAGCAGTACTTC
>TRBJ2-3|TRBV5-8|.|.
CASGGTQRTDTQYF
TGTGCCAGCGGGGGGACACAACGCACAGATACGCAGTATTTT
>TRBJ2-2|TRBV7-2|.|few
CASSLVGGIGELFF
TGTGCCAGCAGCTTAGTTGGGGGGATCGGGGAGCTGTTTTTT
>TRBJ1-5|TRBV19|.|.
CASSLQPGLITPQHF
TGTGCCAGTAGCTTGCAACCGGGACTAATAACTCCCCAGCATTTT
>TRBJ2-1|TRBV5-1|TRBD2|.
CASRGLAGGNEQFF
TGCGCCAGCAGGGGACTAGCGGGGGGCAATGAGCAGTTCTTC
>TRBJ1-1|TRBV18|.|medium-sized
CASSPQAGTEAFF
TGTGCCAGCTCACCACAGGCTGGGACTGAAGCTTTCTTT
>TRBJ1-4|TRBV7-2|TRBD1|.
CASSPTRGGEKLFF
TGTGCCAGCAGCCCCACAAGAGGGGGCGAAAAACTGTTTTTT